The clone carrying this T cell receptor (beta chain) occurred a few times. Its antigen is as yet unknown. Each sorted fraction was over 98% pure. This sample is part of a study of beta chain features in type 1 diabetes. Study outcomes and limitations: All four CD4+ subsets from Type 1 diabetes patients carried moderately but significantly shorter TCRB CDR3s.

With 1 base removed from V and 0 bases from J, the gap between germline ends came to 10 bases. This CDR3 contains 15 residues. Germline lookup yields CDR1 MGHRA and CDR2 YSYEKL. As every portion of the isolated RNA was reverse transcribed, the sequencing read expressed TCRB transcripts. The repertoire was sequenced with immunoSEQ multiplex PCR; TCRdb's copy has only in-frame clones and lacks some. The sample lists 350,000 or so clones; less than 20% were seen once. The receptor's source is a woman aged 18-29 years in good health. The sequenced sample was naive CD4+ T cells from blood. The rearrangement uses TRBV4-1 and TRBJ2-7; a weak D match, TRBD2 (6 bases). The CDR3: CASSQGEATSYEQYF. The DNA for the CDR3 is TGCGCCAGCAGCCAAGGGGAGGCCACCTCCTACGAGCAGTACTTC.